The clone carrying this T cell receptor beta chain was counted only a few times. Its matching antigen is unknown. This sample is drawn from a study of beta chain features in type 1 diabetes. Study-wide points: Cells carrying high TCR expression could end up over-represented when cDNA is sequenced. Shorter templates might be favored by PCR, equally in patients and controls. VDJ junctions from patients with type 1 diabetes contained fewer insertions and more deletions.

Since all of the isolated RNA was reverse transcribed, expressed TCRB transcripts were what got sequenced. Sequencing was performed with immunoSEQ multiplex PCR; in TCRdb, only in-frame clones are kept and a portion is missing. The table shows some 400,000 clones, with approximately 16% occurring only once. Trimming stripped 11 bases from V and 5 bases from J, with 19 bases between. CDR1 is MNHEY and CDR2 is SMNVEV in the germline V gene (reference sequence). The CDR3 covers 13 residues. Stem cell-like memory, regulatory, central memory and naive CD4+ cells were sorted via CD45RO/CCR7/CD25/CD127/CD95/CD27.

The TCR was taken from a woman under 30 in good health. Sequencing was performed on naive CD4+ T cells from blood. The chain has TRBV27 and TRBJ2-7; a weak D match, TRBD2 (5 bases). This chain's CDR3 is CAVRLTLGDEQYF. In DNA form, the CDR3 reads TGTGCCGTAAGGTTGACACTCGGGGACGAGCAGTACTTC.